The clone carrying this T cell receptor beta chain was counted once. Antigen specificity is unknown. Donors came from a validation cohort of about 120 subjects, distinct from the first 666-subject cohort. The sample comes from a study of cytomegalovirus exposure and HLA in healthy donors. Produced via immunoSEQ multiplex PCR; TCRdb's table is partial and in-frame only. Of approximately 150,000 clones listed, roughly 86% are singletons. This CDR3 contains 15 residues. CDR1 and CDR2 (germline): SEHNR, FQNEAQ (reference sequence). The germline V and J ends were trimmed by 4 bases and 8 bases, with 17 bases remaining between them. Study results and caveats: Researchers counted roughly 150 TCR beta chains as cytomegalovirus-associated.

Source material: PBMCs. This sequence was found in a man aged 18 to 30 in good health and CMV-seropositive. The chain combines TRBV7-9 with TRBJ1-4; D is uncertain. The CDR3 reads CASSSAGPKNEKLFF. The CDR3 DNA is TGTGCCAGCAGCTCCGCGGGCCCCAAAAACGAAAAACTGTTTTTT.